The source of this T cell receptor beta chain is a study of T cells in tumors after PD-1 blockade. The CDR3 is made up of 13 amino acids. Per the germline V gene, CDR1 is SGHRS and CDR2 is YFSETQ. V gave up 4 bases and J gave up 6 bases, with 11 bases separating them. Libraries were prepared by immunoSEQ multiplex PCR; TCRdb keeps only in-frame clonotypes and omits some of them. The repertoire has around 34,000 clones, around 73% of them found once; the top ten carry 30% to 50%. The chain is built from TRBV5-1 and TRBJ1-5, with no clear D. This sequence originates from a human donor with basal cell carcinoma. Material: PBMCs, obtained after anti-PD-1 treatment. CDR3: CASSLDGIQPQHF. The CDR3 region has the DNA TGCGCCAGCAGCCTGGACGGTATTCAGCCCCAGCATTTT.